This T cell receptor beta chain was profiled in a study of siplizumab effects on memory and regulatory T cells. General study results and limits: Memory cells seemed less diverse than naive T cells, which seemed major alloresponse contributors. Siplizumab conditions gave an average of around 70% Treg-derived mappable alloreactive CD4+ clones, versus 26.9% for controls.

Germline V CDR1 and CDR2: MDHEN, SYDVKM. Trimming took 4 bases from V and 1 from J; bases not matched to a gene: 5. The CDR3 is made up of 15 amino acids. Regarding this clone: Its antigen is not known.

TCR templates numbering 80,000 to 100,000 were assayed per sample. Repertoires were generated with immunoSEQ multiplex PCR, while TCRdb's copy carries only in-frame clones and drops some. The table lists tens of thousands of clones, about 98% of them singletons. Source material: naive CD8+ T cells sorted from blood. This TCR was recovered from a human donor in good health. J is TRBJ2-7 and V is TRBV28; TRBD2 matches 9 bases. CDR3 residues: CASSSVAGASYEQYF. The CDR3 DNA reads as TGTGCCAGCAGTTCCGTAGCGGGAGCTTCCTACGAGCAGTACTTC. Full variable domain (outside the CDR3, taken from reference TRBV28 and TRBJ2-7): DVKVTQSSRYLVKRTGEKVFLECVQDMDHENMFWYRQDPGLGLRLIYFSYDVKMKEKGDIPEGYSVSREKKERFSLILESASTNQTSMYLCASSSVAGASYEQYFGPGTRLTVT.